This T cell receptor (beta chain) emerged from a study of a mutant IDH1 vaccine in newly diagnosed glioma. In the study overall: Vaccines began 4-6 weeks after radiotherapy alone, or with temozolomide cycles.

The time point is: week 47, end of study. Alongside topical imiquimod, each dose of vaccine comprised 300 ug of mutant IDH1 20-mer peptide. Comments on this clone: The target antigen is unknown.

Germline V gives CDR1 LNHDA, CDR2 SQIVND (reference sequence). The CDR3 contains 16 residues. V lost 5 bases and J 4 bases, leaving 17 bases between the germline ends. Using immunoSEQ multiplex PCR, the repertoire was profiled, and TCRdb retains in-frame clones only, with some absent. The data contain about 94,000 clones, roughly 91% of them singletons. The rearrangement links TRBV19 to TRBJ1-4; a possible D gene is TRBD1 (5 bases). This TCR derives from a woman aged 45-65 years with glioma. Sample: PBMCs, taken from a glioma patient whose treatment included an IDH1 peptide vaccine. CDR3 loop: CASSPGGGRFNEKLFF. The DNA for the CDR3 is TGTGCCAGTAGTCCCGGCGGGGGACGGTTTAATGAAAAACTGTTTTTT.